The 25 T cell receptor beta chains given below trace back to one sample, sequenced in a study of blood T cell repertoires in COVID-19. Produced via immunoSEQ multiplex PCR; TCRdb's table is partial and in-frame only. The sample yields a few hundred thousand clones, more than 85% seen once. Sequenced: peripheral blood. These receptors all stem from a man in his fifties or sixties with acute or convalescent COVID-19.

The rearrangement uses TRBV20-1 and TRBJ1-1; weak D call: TRBD1 (6 bases). The CDR3 contains 11 residues. V lost 6 bases and J 13 bases, leaving 18 bases between the germline ends. CDR1 DFQATT and CDR2 SNEGSKA come from the germline V gene (reference sequence). CDR3 in DNA: TGCAGTGCCATCGGACAGCTGGACGGTTTCTTT. Protein: CSAIGQLDGFF.

This chain uses TRBV18 with TRBJ2-7; 9 nucleotides match TRBD2. Trimming cost V 3 bases and J 2 bases; bases outside gene matches: 11. This CDR3 region has 17 residues. Germline loops: CDR1 KGHSH, CDR2 LQKENI. The CDR3 DNA reads TGTGCCAGCTCACCTCGAACCGGGACTAGCTTAGCCTACGAGCAGTACTTC. Translation: CASSPRTGTSLAYEQYF.

The rearrangement uses TRBV29-1 and TRBJ1-1; TRBD1 is a possible D gene (5 bases). V gave up 1 base and J gave up 4 bases, with 22 bases separating them. Germline assignment: CDR1 SQVTM and CDR2 ANQGSEA. CDR3 length: 17 residues. The CDR3 loop reads CSVEGWREGRGSTEAFF. Here the CDR3 DNA reads TGCAGCGTTGAAGGCTGGCGGGAGGGGAGAGGCTCCACTGAAGCTTTCTTT. The full variable domain, with the rest looked up from reference TRBV29-1 and TRBJ1-1, is SAVISQKPSRDICQRGTSLTIQCQVDSQVTMMFWYRQQPGQSLTLIATANQGSEATYESGFVIDKFPISRPNLTFSTLTVSNMSPEDSSIYLCSVEGWREGRGSTEAFFGQGTRLTVV.

This clone was detected a few times. V and J are TRBV19 and TRBJ2-5, with TRBD2 matching 10 bases. The ends lost 10 bases at V and 4 bases at J; junction bases unmatched: 12. The germline gives CDR1 LNHDA, CDR2 SQIVND (reference sequence). The CDR3 has 15 amino acids. The CDR3: CATRKRGGRLETQYF. The CDR3 nucleotides read TGTGCCACGAGGAAGCGGGGGGGCCGACTAGAGACCCAGTACTTC.

This chain uses TRBV3-1 (or the pseudogene TRBV3-2) with TRBJ2-7; TRBD1 matches 7 bases. Germline V gene lookup returns CDR1 LGHDT and CDR2 YNNKEL (reference sequence). The V gene end was trimmed by 1 base and the J gene end by 0 bases; junction bases not matched to a gene: 3. The CDR3 is 15 residues long. The DNA for the CDR3 is TGTGCCAGCAGCCAAGTGAGGGACAGCTCCTACGAGCAGTACTTC. Translated: CASSQVRDSSYEQYF.

This rearrangement joins TRBV6-5 to TRBJ2-5, with TRBD2 matching 8 bases. This CDR3 contains 15 residues. Germline CDR1 reads MNHEY; CDR2 reads SVGAGI. Losses at the gene ends were 8 bases for V and 9 bases for J; bases not matched to a gene: 17. CDR3 in DNA: TGTGCCAGCCCTGGGCCACTAGCGGCGATGGGGTCCCAGTACTTC. Its translation: CASPGPLAAMGSQYF.

Note on this clone: Mismatch with germline at one junction end may stem from a read error. The chain couples TRBV7-9 to TRBJ2-4; a possible D gene is TRBD2 (5 bases). The germline CDR1 and CDR2 sequences are SEHNR and FQNEAQ (reference sequence). This CDR3 spans 17 amino acids. CDR3 sequence (DNA): TGCGCCTCGATAGGCAACCCATCGGGAAGCGCCAAAAACATTCAGTACTTC. Translated, it gives CASIGNPSGSAKNIQYF.

This chain joins TRBV19 and TRBJ1-5; 7 bases agree with TRBD1. The germline V gene encodes CDR1 LNHDA and CDR2 SQIVND (reference sequence). V shed 4 bases and J 0 bases; nucleotides not matched to a gene: 3. The CDR3 runs 15 residues. The CDR3 bases are TGTGCCAGTAGTACCTGGACAGGTAGCAATCAGCCCCAGCATTTT. Its translation: CASSTWTGSNQPQHF.

The chain uses TRBV14 and TRBJ2-7; D is possibly TRBD1 (6 bases). Trimming pared 4 bases from V and 3 bases from J, leaving 19 bases between. The CDR3 consists of 16 residues. In germline, CDR1 is SGHDN, CDR2 FVKESK. Written as DNA, the CDR3 is TGTGCCAGCAGCCTTACCCGGACAGTCGGGTACTACGAGCAGTACTTC. Protein product: CASSLTRTVGYYEQYF.

This clone was seen more than once but under ten times. This rearrangement joins TRBV11-2 to TRBJ2-7; possibly TRBD1 for D (6 bases). Trimming shortened V by 5 bases and J by 6 bases, and 17 bases separated the two germline ends. This CDR3 comprises 14 residues. The germline V gene encodes CDR1 SGHAT and CDR2 FQNNGV. The CDR3 is CASSRGGWLGEQYF. For the CDR3, the DNA is TGTGCCAGCAGCAGAGGGGGTTGGTTGGGCGAGCAGTACTTC.

This sequence joins TRBV19 and TRBJ2-7, with 11 bases aligning to TRBD1. Germline V lookup: CDR1 LNHDA, CDR2 SQIVND (reference sequence). Germline trimming cut 5 bases from V and 7 bases from J; bases unmatched to any gene: 10. This CDR3 is built from 15 residues. Written as DNA, the CDR3 is TGTGCCAGTAGTGCTTCCGGGACAGGGGGTAGGGAGCAGTACTTC. Its protein is CASSASGTGGREQYF.

V and J are TRBV5-6 and TRBJ1-3; D not resolved. This CDR3 has 16 amino acids. V dropped 4 bases and J dropped 0 bases, with 14 bases sitting between them. Germline CDR1 reads SGHDT; CDR2 reads YYEEEE. The DNA of the CDR3 is TGTGCCAGCAGCCCCGTGGGTCGGGGCTCTGGAAACACCATATATTTT. Its translation: CASSPVGRGSGNTIYF.

This clone was seen once. The chain employs TRBV5-1 and TRBJ2-2; 9 bases fit TRBD2. J gave up 1 base and V 4 bases, and 5 bases lay outside the gene matches. There are 16 residues in the CDR3. In germline, CDR1 is SGHRS, CDR2 YFSETQ. The CDR3 DNA reads as TGCGCCAGCAGCCCTTTACTAGCGGGGAACACCGGGGAGCTGTTTTTT. Amino acids: CASSPLLAGNTGELFF.

V and J are TRBV9 and TRBJ2-1; TRBD2 matches at 9 bases. CDR3 size: 16 residues. V lost 0 bases, J lost 8 bases, and 9 bases stayed unmatched. Looked up from germline, CDR1 is SGDLS and CDR2 is YYNGEE. CDR3 nucleotide sequence: TGTGCCAGCAGCGTAGGTGAGCGGGGGGATTTGTATGAGCAGTTCTTC. Protein product: CASSVGERGDLYEQFF.

The V gene is TRBV6-2 or TRBV6-3, the J gene TRBJ1-6; no reliable D call. V was trimmed by 0 bases and J by 11 bases, leaving 14 bases between them. CDR3 length: 15 residues. Per germline, CDR1 MNHEY and CDR2 SVGEGT. The CDR3 coding sequence is TGTGCCAGCAGTTACTCGAGGACCTCGGGGACACCCCTCCACTTT. This encodes CASSYSRTSGTPLHF.

The rearrangement uses TRBV6-5 and TRBJ1-1; 8 nucleotides agree with TRBD1. This CDR3 has 15 amino acids. The junction had 6 bases not matched to a gene; V was cut back by 6 bases and J by 0 bases. Germline lookup yields CDR1 MNHEY and CDR2 SVGAGI. In DNA, the CDR3 is TGTGCCAGCAGACCAGGGGGCTTGGTGAACACTGAAGCTTTCTTT. Its translation is CASRPGGLVNTEAFF.

The V gene is TRBV19, the J gene TRBJ1-6; 9 bases map to TRBD1. V dropped 7 bases and J dropped 9; count of bases not matched to a gene: 7. There are 14 residues in the CDR3. Germline values: CDR1 LNHDA, CDR2 SQIVND (reference sequence). CDR3 nucleotides: TGTGCCAGTACCCCGACAGGGGGTGTTTCACCCCTCCACTTT. It encodes CASTPTGGVSPLHF.

The chain has TRBV5-1 and TRBJ1-6; 7 bases agree with TRBD1. Germline CDR1 SGHRS, CDR2 YFSETQ. Trimming removed 1 base from V and 7 bases from J; junction bases left unmatched: 5. The CDR3 loop spans 15 amino acids. CDR3 protein: CASSLTGARNSPLHF. CDR3 nucleotide sequence: TGCGCCAGCAGCTTGACAGGGGCTAGGAATTCACCCCTCCACTTT.

The J gene is TRBJ1-5, the V gene TRBV29-1; D gene unclear. CDR3 size: 13 residues. V lost 5 bases and J 2 bases, leaving 10 bases between the germline ends. Germline V gene data show CDR1 as SQVTM and CDR2 as ANQGSEA. CDR3 sequence reads: CSVLEGGNQPQHF. The CDR3 region has the DNA TGCAGCGTTCTGGAGGGCGGCAATCAGCCCCAGCATTTT.

This chain joins TRBV27 and TRBJ1-1, with TRBD1 matching over 8 bases. Trimming removed 5 bases from V and 11 bases from J; junction bases left unmatched: 16. The CDR3 has 15 amino acids. Germline CDR1 reads MNHEY; CDR2 reads SMNVEV (reference sequence). CDR3 sequence: CASSPGQGRGLRAFF. The CDR3 bases are TGTGCCAGCAGTCCCGGACAGGGCAGGGGACTTCGCGCTTTCTTT.

This rearrangement joins TRBV5-4 to TRBJ2-3; 12 positions agree with TRBD2. Per germline, CDR1 SGHNT and CDR2 YYREEE (reference sequence). CDR3 length equals 15 residues. The junction had 5 bases not matched to a gene; V was cut back by 5 bases and J by 4 bases. CDR3 sequence: CASSLAGGFSDTQYF. The CDR3 nucleotides read TGTGCCAGCAGTCTAGCGGGGGGGTTCTCAGATACGCAGTATTTT.

CDR3 region: CASSYTGQGAVGTF. CDR3 bases: TGTGCCAGCAGTTACACGGGACAGGGGGCCGTGGGCACCTTC. The chain recombines TRBV6-2 or TRBV6-3 with TRBJ1-2; 12 bases are shared with TRBD1. This CDR3 contains 14 residues. CDR1 and CDR2 from the germline V gene are MNHEY and SVGEGT. With V trimmed by 2 bases and J by 13 bases, 8 bases remained unmatched.

The V and J genes are TRBV7-3 and TRBJ1-6; D might be TRBD1 (5 bases). Trimming shortened V by 0 bases and J by 10 bases, and 10 bases separated the two germline ends. This CDR3 has 14 residues. Germline V gene data show CDR1 as SGHTA and CDR2 as FQGTGA. This CDR3 is CASSLTGAGSPLHF. The CDR3 nucleotides read TGTGCCAGCAGCTTAACAGGGGCGGGATCACCCCTCCACTTT.

In this sample, this clone turned up a few times. The CDR3 sequence is CASSPSGGNQPQHF. The CDR3 nucleotides are TGTGCCAGCAGCCCGTCAGGGGGAAATCAGCCCCAGCATTTT. The chain recombines TRBV7-9 with TRBJ1-5, with TRBD1 identical over 7 bases. The J segment lost 4 bases and the V segment lost 5 bases, leaving 5 bases of the junction unmatched. Germline CDR1 reads SEHNR; CDR2 reads FQNEAQ (reference sequence). The CDR3 is 14 amino acids. Based on the CDR3 plus reference TRBV7-9 and TRBJ1-5, the full variable domain is DTGVSQNPRHKITKRGQNVTFRCDPISEHNRLYWYRQTLGQGPEFLTYFQNEAQLEKSRLLSDRFSAERPKGSFSTLEIQRTEQGDSAMYLCASSPSGGNQPQHFGDGTRLSIL.

The chain is built from TRBV6-5 and TRBJ1-2; D is unresolved. Trimming took off 0 bases at V and 0 bases at J, with 11 bases between the two ends. The V gene's germline CDR1 is MNHEY and CDR2 SVGAGI. The CDR3 totals 16 residues. CDR3 residues: CASSYSKTLANYGYTF. In DNA form, the CDR3 reads TGTGCCAGCAGTTACTCGAAGACGCTAGCTAACTATGGCTACACCTTC.